The rows below give T cell receptor beta chains drawn from one sample of a study of technical replicates of blood from a handful of donors. TCRdb's copy holds only in-frame clones and misses some; the assay was immunoSEQ multiplex PCR. The data contain around 84,000 clones, approximately 94% of them singletons. Sequencing was carried out using T cells isolated from PBMCs. These TCRs come from a human donor in good health. Each CDR3 is given with its conserved first and last residue. The D gene is left open where the match is weak. Size tells how often a clone was seen (once, few, many) or the class of an expanded clone, and some rows leave it out.

size	V	D	J	DNA	CDR3
-	TRBV2	-	TRBJ2-3	TGTGCCAGCAGCGGGAACTGGGACACAGATACGCAGTATTTT	CASSGNWDTDTQYF
-	TRBV27	-	TRBJ2-7	TGTGCCAGCAGTTTATCTTTCTCGGCCTACGAGCAGTACTTC	CASSLSFSAYEQYF
-	TRBV7-7	-	TRBJ2-2	TGTGCCAGCAGCAAACAAACAGGGTATCCCGGGGAGCTGTTTTTT	CASSKQTGYPGELFF
-	TRBV7-9	-	TRBJ1-6	TGTGCCAGCAGCCCCATTTGGGGAGATTTTGCACCCCTCCACTTT	CASSPIWGDFAPLHF
-	TRBV18	-	TRBJ1-1	TGTGCCAGCTCGCAGGACGCTCAGGGCCAAACCGGGGCTTTCTTT	CASSQDAQGQTGAFF
-	TRBV5-1	-	TRBJ2-2	TGCGCCAGCGAATATAGTCGGGGGTCTGGGGAGCTGTTTTTT	CASEYSRGSGELFF
-	TRBV7-9	-	TRBJ1-2	TGTGCCAGCAGCCCGGGGGATCCTCCTTTCTATGGCTACACCTTC	CASSPGDPPFYGYTF
-	TRBV18	-	TRBJ1-3	TGTGCCAGCTCAGTTGGGGGCCCACCTGGAAACACCATATATTTT	CASSVGGPPGNTIYF
-	TRBV5-1	-	TRBJ1-4	TGCGCCAGCAGCTTGTATCACAGGGCGGAAAAACTGTTTTTT	CASSLYHRAEKLFF
-	TRBV9	TRBD1	TRBJ1-1	TGTGCCAGCAGCGTCCAGGGGGCTAACACTGAAGCTTTCTTT	CASSVQGANTEAFF
-	TRBV27	TRBD2	TRBJ2-7	TGTGCCAGCAGTTCAACTAGCGGGAGCTACGAGCAGTACTTC	CASSSTSGSYEQYF
-	TRBV5-1	-	TRBJ2-3	TGCGCCAGCAGCTTGGGGGAGGGCACAGATACGCAGTATTTT	CASSLGEGTDTQYF
once	TRBV5-1	-	TRBJ2-7	TGCGCCAGCAGCTTGGGGGGCTTTGATGTTGGGCAGTACTTC	CASSLGGFDVGQYF
-	TRBV6-5	TRBD2	TRBJ2-7	TGTGCCAGCAGAGGGGAGGGGCGAGCCTACGAGCAGTACTTC	CASRGEGRAYEQYF
-	TRBV6-1	TRBD1	TRBJ1-3	TGTGCCAGCAGCGTCGTAGGACAGGGGATATATTTT	CASSVVGQGIYF
-	TRBV5-1	-	TRBJ1-3	TGCGCCAGCAGACCCCTCGGGGGGGACACAAAGGGGTTTTTCGATCGAAACACCATATATTTT	CASRPLGGDTKGFFDRNTIYF
-	TRBV5-5	TRBD2	TRBJ2-5	TGTGCCAGCAGCTTGCGGGGGGGTCCAAATAGACAAGAGACCCAGTACTTC	CASSLRGGPNRQETQYF
-	TRBV23-1	-	TRBJ1-4	TGCGCCAGCAGTCAATCGAGGGGGGGCAGGGAAAAACTGTTTTTT	CASSQSRGGREKLFF
-	TRBV28	-	TRBJ2-5	TGTGCCAGCAGTTTCGGCCGATGGGCAGGACAAGAGACCCAGTACTTC	CASSFGRWAGQETQYF
-	TRBV19	TRBD1	TRBJ2-5	TGTGCCAGTAGTGTGACAGGGGAGTTGGAGACCCAGTACTTC	CASSVTGELETQYF
-	TRBV6-1	TRBD1	TRBJ2-2	TGTGCCAGCAGTGACTTGGACAGGGGGAACACCGGGGAGCTGTTTTTT	CASSDLDRGNTGELFF
-	TRBV19	TRBD2	TRBJ2-3	TGTGCCAGTAGTATTCTGGCTAGCGGGGGAACAGATACGCAGTATTTT	CASSILASGGTDTQYF
-	TRBV28	TRBD1	TRBJ2-7	TGTGCCAGCAACCAGGACAGGGGGTCCTACGAGCAGTACTTC	CASNQDRGSYEQYF
-	TRBV27	TRBD1	TRBJ2-7	TGTGCCAGCAGTTTAGGGACAGGCTTCTACGAGCAGTACTTC	CASSLGTGFYEQYF
-	TRBV5-5	-	TRBJ1-1	TGTGCCAGCAGCTTGTACGGGGGTCGAGCTTTCTTT	CASSLYGGRAFF
-	TRBV5-4	-	TRBJ1-1	TGTGCCAGCAGCTCTAGACAGGCGTGGAACACTGAAGCTTTCTTT	CASSSRQAWNTEAFF
-	TRBV7-9	-	TRBJ2-3	TGTGCCAGCAGCACTCAAAGTATCGCTACGCAGTATTTT	CASSTQSIATQYF
-	TRBV5-1	TRBD1	TRBJ2-7	TGCGCCAGCAGCTTGGGGTCAGGGACAGGGTACTTCTCCTACGAGCAGTACTTC	CASSLGSGTGYFSYEQYF
-	TRBV5-1	-	TRBJ1-1	TGCGCCAGCAGCTTGGGGGGGCGTGTCATGAACACTGAAGCTTTCTTT	CASSLGGRVMNTEAFF